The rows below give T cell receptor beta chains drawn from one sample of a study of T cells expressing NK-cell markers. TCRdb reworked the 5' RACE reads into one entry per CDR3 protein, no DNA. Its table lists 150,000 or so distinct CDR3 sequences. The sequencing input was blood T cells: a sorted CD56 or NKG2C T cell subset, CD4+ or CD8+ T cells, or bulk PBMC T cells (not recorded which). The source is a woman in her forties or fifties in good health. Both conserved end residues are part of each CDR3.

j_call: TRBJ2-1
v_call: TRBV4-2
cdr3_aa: CASSQDGREVYNEQFF

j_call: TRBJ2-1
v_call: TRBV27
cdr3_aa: CASTYRGGNEQFF

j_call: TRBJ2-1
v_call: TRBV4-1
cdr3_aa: CASSQESQRLWEQFF

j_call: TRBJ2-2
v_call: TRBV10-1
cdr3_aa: CASSAGPNTGELFF

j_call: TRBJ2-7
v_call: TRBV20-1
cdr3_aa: CSASWGGFGSYEQYF

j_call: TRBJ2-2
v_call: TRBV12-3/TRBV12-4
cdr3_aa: CASSGASDRTGELFF

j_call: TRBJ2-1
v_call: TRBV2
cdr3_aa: CASSEGLAGDNEQFF

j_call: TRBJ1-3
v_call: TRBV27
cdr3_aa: CASSPKGFSSGNTIYF

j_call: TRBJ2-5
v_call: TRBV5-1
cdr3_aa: CASSLRLALYQETQYF

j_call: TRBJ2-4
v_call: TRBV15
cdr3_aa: CATSRGLRDNEIQYF

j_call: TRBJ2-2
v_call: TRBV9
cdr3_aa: CASSFSREGPNTGELFF

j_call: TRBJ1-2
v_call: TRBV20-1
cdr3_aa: CSAREGAAGYTF

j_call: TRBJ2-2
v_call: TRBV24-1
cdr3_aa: CATADISDEGNTGELFF

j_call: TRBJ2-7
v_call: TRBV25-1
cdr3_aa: CASSEGAATYEQYF

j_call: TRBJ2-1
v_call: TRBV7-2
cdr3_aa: CASSLSLGSFLYNEQFF

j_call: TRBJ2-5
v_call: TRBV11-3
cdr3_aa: CASSFALAGEETQYF

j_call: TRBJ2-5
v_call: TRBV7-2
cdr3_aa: CASSLEGRLGQETQYF

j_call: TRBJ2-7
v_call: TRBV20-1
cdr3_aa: CSAEGQGGSYEQYF

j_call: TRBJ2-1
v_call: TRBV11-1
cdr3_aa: CASRTLAGGPNEQFF

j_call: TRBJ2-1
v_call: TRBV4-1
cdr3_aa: CASSHKTDEQFF

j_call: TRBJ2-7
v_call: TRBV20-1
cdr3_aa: CSARDAKGYYEQYF

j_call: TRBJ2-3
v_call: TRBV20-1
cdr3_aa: CSAEDGTDTQYF

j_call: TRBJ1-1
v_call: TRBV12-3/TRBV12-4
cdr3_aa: CASPEGQKAFF

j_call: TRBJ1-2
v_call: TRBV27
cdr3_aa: CASSFLGAGGFLYGYTF

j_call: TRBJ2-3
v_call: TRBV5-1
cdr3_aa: CASSLGSTDTQYF

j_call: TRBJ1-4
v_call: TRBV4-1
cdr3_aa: CASSQLFGGGPDTNEKLFF

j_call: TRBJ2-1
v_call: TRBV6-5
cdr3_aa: CASSYPIAGGNNEQFF

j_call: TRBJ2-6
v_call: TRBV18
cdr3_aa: CASSDRTVSGANVLTF